This TCR beta chain stems from a study of blood T cell repertoires in COVID-19. V dropped 0 bases and J dropped 8 bases, with 18 bases sitting between them. The CDR3 runs 16 residues. CDR1 is SGDLS and CDR2 is YYNGEE in the germline V gene. The authors' processing: Cell counts per sample came from amplifying reference gene primers. The method was immunoSEQ multiplex PCR; TCRdb's version includes in-frame clones alone and lacks a portion of them. V and J calls and clone size are as listed in that table; D and trimming were resolved from the DNA. The sample contains about 350,000 clones, about 90% of which appear only once.

This sequence was found in a woman in her thirties who had been exposed to COVID-19. The sequenced sample was PBMCs or T cells enriched from blood (not recorded which). The J gene is TRBJ1-3, the V gene TRBV9; no firm D call. The CDR3 protein is CASSVATDTLEDTIYF. The CDR3 DNA reads TGTGCCAGCAGCGTAGCTACCGACACTCTGGAAGACACCATATATTTT.